The clone carrying this TCR beta chain appeared once. TCRdb keeps only in-frame clones here, not all; method: immunoSEQ multiplex PCR. The sample has some 330,000 clones, 90% seen once. Treatment reported: about 20 received Ad26.COV2.S at low or high dose, single or two shots; about 5 received placebo; per-sample allocation not given. Sample collection was performed on day 63 after the first vaccine or placebo injection. Germline V lookup: CDR1 LGHDT, CDR2 YNNKEL (reference sequence). This CDR3 is built from 15 residues. Trimming left V 1 base short and J 0 bases short, with 7 bases between. This entry comes from a study of Ad26.COV2.S vaccination and SARS-CoV-2 variants.

The J gene is TRBJ1-5, the V gene TRBV3-1 (or the pseudogene TRBV3-2); the D is unclear. The specimen comprised peripheral blood, sampled in a trial of Ad26.COV2.S vaccine versus placebo. This clonotype was sampled from a person between 18 and 59 years old who received the Ad26.COV2.S COVID-19 vaccine or a placebo. The DNA of the CDR3 is TGTGCCAGCAGCCAAGGCGGTTATAGCAATCAGCCCCAGCATTTT. This encodes CASSQGGYSNQPQHF.